Listed here is a single T cell receptor beta chain. The ends were cut back, 8 bases at V and 0 bases at J, with 14 bases in the middle. The germline V gene encodes CDR1 SEHNR and CDR2 FQNEAQ (reference sequence). The CDR3 loop spans 15 amino acids. A multiplex PCR was run with 60 Vbeta primers and 13 Jbeta primers. Only in-frame clones appear in the TCRdb table, and some are missing; sequencing was by immunoSEQ multiplex PCR. The data contain over 150,000 clones, 80% of them singletons. The data stem from a study of cytomegalovirus exposure and HLA in healthy donors. The sample consisted of PBMCs. The genes are TRBV7-9 and TRBJ1-5, with unresolved D. The source of this sequence is a male donor in good health and CMV-seronegative. CDR3 bases: TGTGCCAGCGGTAAGAACAGTTATAGCAATCAGCCCCAGCATTTT. This sequence encodes CASGKNSYSNQPQHF.